This TCR beta chain was observed in a study of tumor-infiltrating lymphocytes in primary liver carcinoma. The wider study: The number of productive TCRbeta reads per sample ranged from roughly 3.65 to 7.5 million and was similar across tissue types.

The roughly 19-32 mg bulk tissue piece was not sorted before simultaneous RNA and DNA extraction. The template, approximately 500 ng total RNA, yielded TCR beta cDNA made with a constant-region primer. Each TCR beta library was derived from three nested multiplex PCR rounds that employed slightly modified ARM-PCR. TRBV1-TRBV30 forward primers and a C-beta reverse primer were used in the first two PCR rounds, which each ran for ten to eleven cycles. TCRdb reprocessed the multiplex PCR reads with MiXCR, giving one entry per CDR3 protein. The sample shows about 100,000 distinct CDR3 sequences, around 66% of them seen only once. Study-level points and caveats: Tumor-adjacent and tumor-blood pairs overlapped less than tumor region pairs did. It was in tumors, not blood, that the top-250-clone fraction was significantly higher (p = 0.039). Only about 7.5-24% of top clones were detected in all five tumor regions.

With respect to this clonotype: The antigen remains unidentified.

With 6 bases clipped from V and 0 bases from J, the junction kept 6 bases outside the gene matches. Germline V gene data show CDR1 as MNHEY and CDR2 as SVGAGI. The CDR3 covers 16 residues. Sequenced material: liver tumor tissue from sampling region 2. Sample subset: tumor region T2, inferior pole. This TCR was recovered from a woman between 55 and 75 years old with primary liver carcinoma and hepatitis B virus infection. The chain is built from TRBV6-5 and TRBJ2-1, with 9 positions matching TRBD2. CDR3 region: CASRYGSGSSYNEQFF. The CDR3 DNA sequence: TGTGCCAGCAGATACGGTAGCGGGAGCTCCTACAATGAGCAGTTCTTC.